This is a list of T cell receptor beta chains from one sample in a study of cytomegalovirus exposure and HLA in healthy donors. The assay was immunoSEQ multiplex PCR, and TCRdb's table has in-frame clones only and misses some. The sample's table shows roughly 75,000 clones. Input material: PBMCs. The receptors come from a man aged 35-49 years in good health and CMV-seronegative. CDR3s include the opening cysteine and the closing phenylalanine or tryptophan. D genes are given only for firm matches.

J gene: TRBJ1-4; D gene: .; V gene: TRBV7-8; CDR3 protein: CASSLATGNEKLFF; CDR3 DNA: TGTGCCAGCAGCTTAGCGACGGGTAATGAAAAACTGTTTTTT
J gene: TRBJ2-3; D gene: .; V gene: TRBV4-3; CDR3 protein: CASSRSLASDTQYF; CDR3 DNA: TGCGCCAGCAGCCGATCACTAGCTTCTGATACGCAGTATTTT
J gene: TRBJ2-7; D gene: .; V gene: TRBV5-1; CDR3 protein: CASSLQTTYEQYF; CDR3 DNA: TGCGCCAGCAGCCTACAGACAACCTACGAGCAGTACTTC
J gene: TRBJ2-7; D gene: .; V gene: TRBV19; CDR3 protein: CASSDYRAEQYF; CDR3 DNA: TGTGCCAGTAGTGACTACCGGGCCGAGCAGTACTTC
J gene: TRBJ2-5; D gene: .; V gene: TRBV5-6; CDR3 protein: CASSWELQETQYF; CDR3 DNA: TGTGCCAGCAGCTGGGAGCTCCAAGAGACCCAGTACTTC
J gene: TRBJ2-3; D gene: TRBD2; V gene: TRBV4-2; CDR3 protein: CASSRVSGGGDTQYF; CDR3 DNA: TGTGCCAGCAGCCGAGTCAGCGGGGGGGGTGATACGCAGTATTTT
J gene: TRBJ1-1; D gene: .; V gene: TRBV25-1; CDR3 protein: CASRETGNTEAFF; CDR3 DNA: TGTGCCAGCAGAGAAACAGGGAACACTGAAGCTTTCTTT
J gene: TRBJ1-1; D gene: .; V gene: TRBV7-9; CDR3 protein: CASSFLGDMNTEAFF; CDR3 DNA: TGTGCCAGCAGCTTTCTCGGGGATATGAACACTGAAGCTTTCTTT
J gene: TRBJ1-2; D gene: .; V gene: TRBV7-8; CDR3 protein: CASSPDRSWGYTF; CDR3 DNA: TGTGCCAGCAGCCCTGACAGGTCTTGGGGCTACACCTTC
J gene: TRBJ1-3; D gene: TRBD1; V gene: TRBV5-8; CDR3 protein: CASSTLRGNVYGNTIYF; CDR3 DNA: TGTGCCAGCAGCACCCTCAGGGGGAATGTTTATGGAAACACCATATATTTT
J gene: TRBJ1-2; D gene: .; V gene: TRBV9; CDR3 protein: CASSVAGSSGGYTF; CDR3 DNA: TGTGCCAGCAGCGTAGCAGGCAGCTCCGGCGGCTACACCTTC
J gene: TRBJ1-2; D gene: .; V gene: TRBV14; CDR3 protein: CASSQDRGNYGYTF; CDR3 DNA: TGTGCCAGCAGCCAAGATCGGGGTAACTATGGCTACACCTTC
J gene: TRBJ1-2; D gene: TRBD1; V gene: TRBV27; CDR3 protein: CASTPGTATGAVLTF; CDR3 DNA: TGTGCCAGTACGCCTGGGACAGCAACCGGGGCGGTTCTCACCTTC
J gene: TRBJ2-5; D gene: TRBD1; V gene: TRBV6-5; CDR3 protein: CASSYWQGVEETQYF; CDR3 DNA: TGTGCCAGCAGTTACTGGCAGGGGGTAGAAGAGACCCAGTACTTC
J gene: TRBJ2-3; D gene: TRBD1; V gene: TRBV5-5; CDR3 protein: CASSSLGDRATDTQYF; CDR3 DNA: TGTGCCAGCAGCTCGCTAGGAGACAGGGCGACAGATACGCAGTATTTT
J gene: TRBJ2-7; D gene: TRBD2; V gene: TRBV5-6; CDR3 protein: CASNPGAGGLEQYF; CDR3 DNA: TGTGCCAGCAACCCCGGGGCGGGGGGGCTTGAGCAGTACTTC
J gene: TRBJ1-5; D gene: TRBD1; V gene: TRBV5-1; CDR3 protein: CASSLGQGAGNQPQHF; CDR3 DNA: TGCGCCAGCAGCCTGGGACAGGGGGCCGGCAATCAGCCCCAGCATTTT